Described below is a single T cell receptor beta chain sequence and its context. Its specificity is not known. This specimen comes from a study of CD8+ T cells in alopecia areata. Overall study: Each of the treated patients was given oral tofacitinib, 5 to 10 mg twice daily, for moderate-to-severe alopecia areata.

cDNA prepared by RNA extraction and subsequent reverse transcription served as the template for sequencing. Sequenced by immunoSEQ multiplex PCR; TCRdb stores in-frame clones only, minus some. The sample holds about 200,000 clones, roughly two fifths seen once. Treatment of the sample: oral pan-JAK inhibitor, 5-10 mg twice daily. Collection of lesional scalp punch biopsies and peripheral blood was performed in alopecia areata patients. Points from the study as a whole: Possibly as an HLA-related effect, TCR sharing across patients appeared less clear than in mice. Scalp clonality, along with expanded CD8+ clones among the top 100, was significantly decreased by tofacitinib.

CDR1 and CDR2 (germline): MNHNS, SASEGT. V lost 8 bases and J lost 1, with 12 bases in between. This CDR3 has 15 residues. The sequence came from a human donor with alopecia areata. This chain links TRBV6-1 with TRBJ2-6; D possibly corresponds to TRBD1 (6 bases). Sequencing used CD4+ T cells sorted from blood, obtained at approximately week 30, from a patient treated with tofacitinib. The chain's CDR3 is CASGQWSSGANVLTF. The CDR3 DNA follows: TGTGCCAGCGGACAGTGGAGTTCTGGGGCCAACGTCCTGACTTTC.